Reported below is one T cell receptor (beta chain). This clone was recorded once. What this receptor recognizes is not known. No base quality information exists; no much larger clone differs at one position. The data were obtained in a study of shared clonotypes between healthy human individuals (dated by TCRdb to 2018 to 2021). Notes on the research overall: The cohort included three men and two women between 18 and 49 years of age. Between about 0.94 and 8.9 billion PBMCs per donor were obtained by leukapheresis. Blood TCR repertoires of about 5 healthy adults were deeply sequenced to estimate repertoire size and the extent of clonotype sharing between individuals. Per donor, three plates each were used for CD4 naive and CD4 memory, two for CD8 naive, and one for CD8 memory. Different laboratories and diverse techniques were used to prepare libraries and sequence TCR repertoires, to increase sequencing depth and limit assay-specific biases.

For the CD8 naive samples, CD45RO-negative cells were positively selected for CCR7, yielding a CD45RA+CCR7+ population from which TemRA cells were excluded. Healthy HIV-negative adults with no recently reported acute infections or vaccinations were included as donors. Only Caucasian adults living in Nashville, Tennessee, USA were represented among the donors. After blood collection by leukapheresis, PBMCs were isolated using Ficoll-Histopaque density gradient centrifugation and then cryopreserved in the vapor phase of liquid nitrogen. Analytical flow cytometry was used to check the purity and quantity of every magnetically sorted T cell population. From each sorted fraction, genomic DNA was isolated and quantified by UV absorbance on a Nanodrop 2000c. Using the deep immunoSEQ assay, TCR CDR3 regions were amplified from genomic DNA by multiplex PCR. For each cell subset, the extracted genomic DNA was distributed evenly across all wells of several immunoSEQ 96-well plates, and each plate served as one replicate. For sorted subsets, about 200 ng genomic DNA, equal to tens of thousands of T cell genomes, was loaded into each replicate PCR. Purified libraries were quantified with a Qubit 3.0 fluorometer, sized on a Bioanalyzer 2100, and re-quantified with the KAPA Library Quantification kit. A separate single-read 150-cycle Illumina NextSeq 550 flow cell was used to sequence each immunoSEQ 96-well plate. Processing in the source paper ran as follows. The immunoSEQ output contained only junctional sequences without quality scores, so filtering could not match that applied to full-length reads. To assign V/J genes and CDR3, sequences were annotated using PyIR, a Python wrapper for IgBLAST v1.9, with IMGT germline references. Reads were filtered out if the reads had weak V/J assignments (E-value above 1e-6), no CDR3, stop codons, out-of-frame junctions, or ambiguous translated residues. A V3J clonotype was defined by an identical inferred V gene, J gene, and CDR3 amino acid sequence. Percentage overlap between repertoires was computed as shared unique clonotypes divided by the size of the smaller repertoire. RTK rarefaction, the Chao1 estimator, and Recon v2.1 estimates of unobserved clonotypes were used to assess repertoire richness. For all TCRbeta clonotypes obtained by the gDNA method from a handful of donors, generation probabilities were computed with OLGA. TCRdb retrieved this table from immuneACCESS and kept in-frame rearrangements only. Not all clones are present; in checked studies, unresolved V genes account for under half, and no reason is known for the remainder. Clone size and the V and J calls come from that table; the DNA yielded D and trimming. This sample has around 2,000,000 clones in its table, and about 95% of those were observed once. The ten biggest clones cover approximately 1.2% of the sample.

What the research found in general, with its limitations: Compared with non-shared clonotypes, the clonotypes found in all four sorted-subset donors had higher generation probabilities. Roughly 5% of naive CD4, 3% to 3.5% of naive CD8, roughly 2.4% of memory CD4, and over 0.35% of memory CD8 clonotypes were shared across four donors. Because the study included only a small number of donors, the genetic and exposure-history diversity represented was limited. Sampling was restricted to blood, and TCR repertoires in tissue are likely to differ from TCR repertoires in blood. Pairwise subsampling led to the expectation that sequencing depth would affect the degree of clonotype sharing among donors. Naive subsets generally had larger estimated clonotype richness than memory subsets did. Incomplete sequencing was indicated by rarefaction of sorted-subset datasets, despite the large sequencing depth.

The sequencing sample was made of naive CD8+ T cells sorted from blood. The sample's cell subset or site, from its label and the paper: CD45RA+CCR7+. This TCR was sampled from a man between 18 and 29 years old in good health.

The DNA sequence is TGTGCCAGCAGCTCAGGGGGAGGGGACGAGCAGTACTTC. Its product reads: CASSSGGGDEQYF. The chain uses TRBV5-4 and TRBJ2-7, with the D gene tentatively TRBD1 or TRBD2, based on 7 matching bases in each. CDR1 and CDR2, looked up from the germline V gene (reference sequence), are SGHNT and YYREEE. The CDR3 runs 13 amino acids, cysteine and phenylalanine included. The read is trimmed to its CDR3 DNA, 39 bases read in frame from base 1. V drops 3 bases and J drops 5 bases, leaving 12 bases in between. When the CDR3 is completed using the reference TRBV5-4 and TRBJ2-7 genes on either side, the full variable domain is ETGVTQSPTHLIKTRGQQVTLRCSSQSGHNTVSWYQQALGQGPQFIFQYYREEENGRGNFPPRFSGLQFPNYSSELNVNALELDDSALYLCASSSGGGDEQYFGPGTRLTVT.